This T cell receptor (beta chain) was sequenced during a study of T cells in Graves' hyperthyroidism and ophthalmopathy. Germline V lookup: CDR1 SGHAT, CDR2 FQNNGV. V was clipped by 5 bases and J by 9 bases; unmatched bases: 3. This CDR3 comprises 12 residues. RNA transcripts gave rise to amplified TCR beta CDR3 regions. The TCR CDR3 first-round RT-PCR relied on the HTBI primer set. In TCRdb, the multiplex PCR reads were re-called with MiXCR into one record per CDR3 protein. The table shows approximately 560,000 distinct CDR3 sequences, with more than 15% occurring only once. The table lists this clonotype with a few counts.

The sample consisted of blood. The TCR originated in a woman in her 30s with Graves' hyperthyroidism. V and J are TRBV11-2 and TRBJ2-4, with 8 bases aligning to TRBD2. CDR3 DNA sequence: TGTGCCAGCAGCGTCGGGGGGGGCATTCAGTACTTC. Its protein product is CASSVGGGIQYF.